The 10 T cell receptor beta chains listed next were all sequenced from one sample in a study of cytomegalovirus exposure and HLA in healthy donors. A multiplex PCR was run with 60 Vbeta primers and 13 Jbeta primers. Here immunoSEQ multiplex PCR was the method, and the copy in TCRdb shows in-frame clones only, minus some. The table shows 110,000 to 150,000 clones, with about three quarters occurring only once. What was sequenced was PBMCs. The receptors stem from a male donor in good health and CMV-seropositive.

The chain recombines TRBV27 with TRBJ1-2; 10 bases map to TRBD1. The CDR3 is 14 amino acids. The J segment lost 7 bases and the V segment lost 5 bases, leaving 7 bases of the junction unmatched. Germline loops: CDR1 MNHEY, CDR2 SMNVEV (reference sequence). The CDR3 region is CASSPRTGGVGYTF. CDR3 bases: TGTGCCAGCAGTCCACGGACAGGGGGAGTTGGCTACACCTTC.

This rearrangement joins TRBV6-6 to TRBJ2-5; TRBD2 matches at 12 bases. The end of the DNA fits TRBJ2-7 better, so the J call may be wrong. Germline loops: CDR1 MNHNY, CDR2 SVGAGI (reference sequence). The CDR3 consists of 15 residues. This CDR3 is CASSYPGLAGYEQYF. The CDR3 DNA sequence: TGTGCCAGCAGTTACCCCGGACTAGCGGGGTACGAGCAGTACTTC.

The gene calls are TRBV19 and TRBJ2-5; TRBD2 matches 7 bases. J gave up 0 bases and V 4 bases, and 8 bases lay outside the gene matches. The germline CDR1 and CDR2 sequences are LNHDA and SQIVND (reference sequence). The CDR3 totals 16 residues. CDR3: CASSNSGTADQETQYF. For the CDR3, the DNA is TGTGCCAGTAGTAACAGCGGGACGGCGGACCAAGAGACCCAGTACTTC.

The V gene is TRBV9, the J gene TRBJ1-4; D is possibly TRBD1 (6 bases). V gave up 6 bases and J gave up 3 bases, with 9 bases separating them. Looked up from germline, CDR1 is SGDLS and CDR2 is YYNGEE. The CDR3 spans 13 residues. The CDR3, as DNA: TGTGCCAGCAACAGGGTGCCTAATGAAAAACTGTTTTTT. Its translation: CASNRVPNEKLFF.

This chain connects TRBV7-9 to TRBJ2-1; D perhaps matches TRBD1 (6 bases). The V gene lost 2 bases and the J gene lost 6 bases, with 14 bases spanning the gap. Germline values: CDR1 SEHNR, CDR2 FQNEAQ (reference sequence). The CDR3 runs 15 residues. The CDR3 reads CASSLRQVGRNEQFF. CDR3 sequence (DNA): TGTGCCAGCAGCTTACGACAGGTGGGTCGCAATGAGCAGTTCTTC.

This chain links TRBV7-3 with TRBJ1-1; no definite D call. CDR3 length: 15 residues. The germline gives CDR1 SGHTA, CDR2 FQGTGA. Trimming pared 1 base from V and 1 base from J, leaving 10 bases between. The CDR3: CASSLILRQNTEAFF. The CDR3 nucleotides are TGTGCCAGCAGCTTAATACTAAGGCAGAACACTGAAGCTTTCTTT.

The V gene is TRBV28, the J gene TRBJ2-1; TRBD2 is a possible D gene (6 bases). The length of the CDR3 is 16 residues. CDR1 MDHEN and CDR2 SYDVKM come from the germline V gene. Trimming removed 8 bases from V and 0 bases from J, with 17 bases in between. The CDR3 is CASQLLGLFSYNEQFF. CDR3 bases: TGTGCCAGCCAACTACTCGGACTATTCTCCTACAATGAGCAGTTCTTC.

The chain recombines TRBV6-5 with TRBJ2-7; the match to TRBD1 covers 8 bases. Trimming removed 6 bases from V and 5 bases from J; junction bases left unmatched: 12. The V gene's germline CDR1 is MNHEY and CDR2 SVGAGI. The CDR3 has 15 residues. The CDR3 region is CASSFDYRGADEQYF. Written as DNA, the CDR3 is TGTGCCAGCAGCTTTGATTACAGGGGGGCGGACGAGCAGTACTTC.

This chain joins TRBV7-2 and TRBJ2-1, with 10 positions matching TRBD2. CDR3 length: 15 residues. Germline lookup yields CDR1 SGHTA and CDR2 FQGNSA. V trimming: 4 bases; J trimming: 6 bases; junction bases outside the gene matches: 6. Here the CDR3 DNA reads TGTGCCAGCAGCTCCAGCGGGGGGGCTCGCAATGAGCAGTTCTTC. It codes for CASSSSGGARNEQFF.

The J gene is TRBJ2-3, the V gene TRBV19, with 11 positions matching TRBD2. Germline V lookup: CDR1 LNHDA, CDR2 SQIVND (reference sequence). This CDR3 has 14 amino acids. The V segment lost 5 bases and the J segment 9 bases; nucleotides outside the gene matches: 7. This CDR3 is CASSWLAGGETQYF. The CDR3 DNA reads TGTGCCAGTAGTTGGCTAGCGGGAGGCGAGACGCAGTATTTT. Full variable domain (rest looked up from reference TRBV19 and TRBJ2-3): DGGITQSPKYLFRKEGQNVTLSCEQNLNHDAMYWYRQDPGQGLRLIYYSQIVNDFQKGDIAEGYSVSREKKESFPLTVTSAQKNPTAFYLCASSWLAGGETQYFGPGTRLTVL.